Presented here are 12 T cell receptor beta chains from one specimen sequenced in a study of T-cell reconstitution after alpha-beta-depleted transplantation in children. Construction of the TCRbeta library involved unique molecular identifiers. TCRdb recomputed calls from the PCR reads with MiXCR, one row per CDR3 protein. The sample yields 180,000 or so distinct CDR3 sequences, 6.3% seen once. The sequences come from PBMCs, collected before TCRalphabeta/CD19-depleted stem cell transplant. The receptors stem from a girl under three years old with combined immunodeficiency, due to receive a stem cell transplant.

The sample holds many counts of this clonotype. CDR3 sequence (DNA): TGCAGTGCTAGAGACAGTCTATTCAGGTACGAGCAGTACTTC. Translation: CSARDSLFRYEQYF. The chain is built from TRBV20-1 and TRBJ2-7; D is undetermined. The CDR3 consists of 14 residues. Trimming removed 0 bases at V and 4 bases at J, with 13 bases between. Germline CDR1 is DFQATT and CDR2 is SNEGSKA (reference sequence).

This clonotype has ten or more counts. The chain joins TRBV28 to TRBJ1-2; 8 positions agree with TRBD1. Losses at the gene ends were 5 bases for V and 2 bases for J; bases not matched to a gene: 7. The CDR3 is 15 amino acids. Per germline, CDR1 MDHEN and CDR2 SYDVKM. DNA of the CDR3: TGTGCCAGCAGTCCCTGGGACAGGAGGAACTATGGCTACACCTTC. It specifies CASSPWDRRNYGYTF.

This clonotype was found many times. The chain recombines TRBV12-3 or TRBV12-4 with TRBJ2-3, with no clear D. There are 15 residues in the CDR3. Trimming left V 6 bases short and J 2 bases short, with 15 bases between. CDR3 sequence (DNA): TGTGCCAGCAGGTGGGTCGTGGAACACACAGATACGCAGTATTTT. Its translation: CASRWVVEHTDTQYF.

This clonotype was recorded at least ten times. V gene TRBV27 combines with J gene TRBJ2-1; the D is unclear. Germline CDR1 is MNHEY and CDR2 is SMNVEV (reference sequence). V shed 2 bases and J shed 8 bases, with 13 bases lying between them. This CDR3 contains 14 residues. For the CDR3, the DNA is TGTGCCAGCAGTTTAAGTGGCGCGTGGTATGAGCAGTTCTTC. Translated, it gives CASSLSGAWYEQFF.

This clonotype was found many times. The rearrangement uses TRBV12-3 or TRBV12-4 and TRBJ2-1, with D uncertain. Between the trimmed V and J ends, which lost 2 bases and 0 bases, there was a span of 11 bases. There are 16 residues in the CDR3. In DNA form, the CDR3 reads TGTGCCAGCAGTTTAAACCCATCTGGCTCCTACAATGAGCAGTTCTTC. Encoded protein: CASSLNPSGSYNEQFF.

Many counts were recorded for this clonotype. The chain combines TRBV6-5 with TRBJ2-3; no clear D. CDR3 length equals 14 residues. Trimming took 2 bases from V and 6 from J, leaving 12 bases between them. Germline V gene lookup returns CDR1 MNHEY and CDR2 SVGAGI. The CDR3 region is CASSYTGIEDTQYF. CDR3 in DNA: TGTGCCAGCAGTTACACTGGGATAGAGGATACGCAGTATTTT.

V is TRBV6-5 and J is TRBJ2-7; TRBD2 aligns across 11 bases. Germline V gene data show CDR1 as MNHEY and CDR2 as SVGAGI. There are 15 residues in the CDR3. V shed 5 bases and J 2 bases; nucleotides not matched to a gene: 5. This CDR3 is CASSQGLAVAYEQYF. DNA for the CDR3: TGTGCCAGCAGTCAGGGACTAGCGGTGGCCTACGAGCAGTACTTC.

The chain couples TRBV4-1 to TRBJ1-5; D is ambiguous. This CDR3 region has 15 residues. CDR1 MGHRA and CDR2 YSYEKL come from the germline V gene. V shed 1 base and J shed 0 bases, with 7 bases lying between them. In DNA, the CDR3 is TGCGCCAGCAGCCAAGTGGAAGATAGCAATCAGCCCCAGCATTTT. It translates to CASSQVEDSNQPQHF.

This clonotype was counted at least ten times. The chain couples TRBV27 to TRBJ2-7, with D possibly matching TRBD2 (6 bases). This CDR3 region has 15 residues. Trimming took off 3 bases at V and 3 bases at J, with 15 bases between the two ends. Germline CDR1 and CDR2: MNHEY and SMNVEV (reference sequence). The CDR3 DNA reads as TGTGCCAGCAGTTTCGGGGGAAGTCTCGGCTACGAGCAGTACTTC. Its protein product is CASSFGGSLGYEQYF.

This clonotype was counted at least ten times. The chain employs TRBV20-1 and TRBJ2-5; 12 nucleotides match TRBD2. Germline loops: CDR1 DFQATT, CDR2 SNEGSKA (reference sequence). The CDR3 is 15 residues long. Germline trimming cut 6 bases from V and 5 bases from J; bases unmatched to any gene: 10. The CDR3 reads CSAYSRLAGAETQYF. For the CDR3, the DNA is TGCAGTGCCTACTCCCGACTAGCGGGGGCGGAGACCCAGTACTTC.

This clonotype was observed at least ten times. The chain has TRBV7-9 and TRBJ2-2; D not resolved. V lost 3 bases to trimming and J lost 0 bases, with 11 bases between them. This CDR3 comprises 16 residues. From germline, CDR1 is SEHNR and CDR2 FQNEAQ (reference sequence). The CDR3 DNA reads TGTGCCAGCAGCTTGAGTCGCCTCTCGAACACCGGGGAGCTGTTTTTT. Translated: CASSLSRLSNTGELFF.

The table lists this clonotype with many counts. The V gene is TRBV29-1, the J gene TRBJ2-1, with 11 bases aligning to TRBD2. Losses at the gene ends were 6 bases for V and 4 bases for J; bases not matched to a gene: 5. In germline, CDR1 is SQVTM, CDR2 ANQGSEA. This CDR3 contains 14 residues. The CDR3 sequence: CSVGPSGRYNEQFF. DNA of the CDR3: TGCAGCGTCGGCCCTAGCGGGAGGTACAATGAGCAGTTCTTC.